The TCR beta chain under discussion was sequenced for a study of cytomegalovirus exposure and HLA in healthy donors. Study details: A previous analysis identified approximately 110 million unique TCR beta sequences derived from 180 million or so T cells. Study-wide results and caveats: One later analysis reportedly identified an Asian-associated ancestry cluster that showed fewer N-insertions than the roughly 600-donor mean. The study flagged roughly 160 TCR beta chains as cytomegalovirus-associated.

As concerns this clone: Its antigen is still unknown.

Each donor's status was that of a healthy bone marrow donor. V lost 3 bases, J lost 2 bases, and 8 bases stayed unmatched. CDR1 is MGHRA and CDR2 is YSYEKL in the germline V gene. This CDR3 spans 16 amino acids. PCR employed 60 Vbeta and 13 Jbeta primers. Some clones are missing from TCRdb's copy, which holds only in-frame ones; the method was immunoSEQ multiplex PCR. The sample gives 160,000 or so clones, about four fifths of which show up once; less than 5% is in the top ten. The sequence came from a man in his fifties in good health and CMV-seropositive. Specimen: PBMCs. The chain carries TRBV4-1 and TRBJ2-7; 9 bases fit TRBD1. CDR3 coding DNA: TGCGCCAGCAGCCAGTGGGGGACAGGGAAGACCTACGAGCAGTACTTC. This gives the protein CASSQWGTGKTYEQYF.